The entry below describes one TCR beta chain. As yet, its antigen is unknown. Building the TCR beta libraries relied on iRepertoire HTBI primers, and CDR3 regions underwent Arm-PCR. TCRdb itself ran the multiplex PCR reads through MiXCR, one entry per CDR3 protein. The table has fewer than 650,000 distinct CDR3 sequences, under 20% seen once. The CDR3 runs 14 residues. Germline-derived CDR1 and CDR2 are SGHNT and YYREEE (reference sequence). With 2 bases clipped from V and 5 bases from J, the junction kept 5 bases outside the gene matches. The data were obtained in a study of regulatory T cells in long-lasting Graves disease. Points from the study as a whole: Preferential use of TRBV28, TRBJ1-2 and TRBJ2-5 was seen in persistent disease. Patients with persistent disease shared fewer than 3,500 public clonotypes, outpacing the roughly 950 shared by new patients.

Time point specified: newly diagnosed GD, antithyroid drugs for less than 3 months. Making the TCR library involved RNA that had been extracted from PBMCs. These data were also reused for a study on T cells in Graves' hyperthyroidism and ophthalmopathy. Turning to that study: HTBI primers were employed in a first-round RT-PCR of the TCR CDR3. In the blood, most expanded thyroid clonotypes above 0.001 appeared as well.

The chain recombines TRBV5-4 with TRBJ2-5, with 8 bases fitting TRBD1. Source: peripheral blood mononuclear cells (PBMCs), taken at new diagnosis, from a patient treated with antithyroid drugs. This receptor was identified in a woman aged 25-40 years with Graves disease. In nucleotides, the CDR3 is TGTGCCAGCAGCTTTCAGGACAGGGATGAGACCCAGTACTTC. It encodes CASSFQDRDETQYF.